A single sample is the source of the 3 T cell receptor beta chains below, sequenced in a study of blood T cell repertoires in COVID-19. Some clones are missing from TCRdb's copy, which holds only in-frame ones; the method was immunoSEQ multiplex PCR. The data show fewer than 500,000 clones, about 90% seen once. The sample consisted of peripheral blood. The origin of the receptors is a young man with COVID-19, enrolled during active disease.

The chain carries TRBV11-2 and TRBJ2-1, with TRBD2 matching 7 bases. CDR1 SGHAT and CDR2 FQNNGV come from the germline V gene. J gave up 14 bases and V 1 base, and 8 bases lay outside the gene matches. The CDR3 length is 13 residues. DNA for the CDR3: TGTGCCAGCAGCTTAGTTACTAGCGTCGGGAAGTTCTTC. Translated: CASSLVTSVGKFF. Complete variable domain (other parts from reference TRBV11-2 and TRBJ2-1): EAGVAQSPRYKIIEKRQSVAFWCNPISGHATLYWYQQILGQGPKLLIQFQNNGVVDDSQLPKDRFSAERLKGVDSTLKIQPAKLEDSAVYLCASSLVTSVGKFFGPGTRLTVL.

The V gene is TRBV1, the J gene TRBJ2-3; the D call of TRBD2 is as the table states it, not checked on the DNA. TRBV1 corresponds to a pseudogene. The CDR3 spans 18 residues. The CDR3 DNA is TGCACCAGCTCCCGGACTAGCGGGGGGCTGACTAGCACAGATACGCAGTATTTT. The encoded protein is CTSSRTSGGLTSTDTQYF.

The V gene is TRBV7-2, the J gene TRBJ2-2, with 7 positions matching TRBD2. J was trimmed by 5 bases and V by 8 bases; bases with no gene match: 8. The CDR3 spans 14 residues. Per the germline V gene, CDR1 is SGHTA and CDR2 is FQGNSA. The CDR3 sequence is CASAFGRSTGELFF. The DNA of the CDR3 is TGTGCCAGCGCCTTCGGGAGGTCGACCGGGGAGCTGTTTTTT.